The TCR beta chain described here comes from a study of shared clonotypes between healthy human individuals (dated by TCRdb to the early 2020s). At the level of the whole study: Three men and two women, aged 18 to 49 years, made up the cohort. For each donor, CD4 naive and CD4 memory were each given three plates, CD8 naive was given two plates, and CD8 memory was given one plate. To estimate repertoire size and how much clonotypes are shared between individuals, the study performed deep sequencing of blood TCR repertoires from about 5 healthy adults. To increase sequencing depth and limit assay-specific biases, different laboratories used diverse techniques to prepare libraries and sequence TCR repertoires. Each donor's leukapheresis produced roughly between roughly 0.85 and 9 billion PBMCs. Paper-wide results and their limitations: Compared with non-shared clonotypes, the clonotypes found in all four sorted-subset donors had higher generation probabilities. Based on pairwise subsampling, the degree of clonotype sharing among donors was expected to be affected by sequencing depth. Sampling was restricted to blood, and TCR repertoires in tissue are likely to differ from TCR repertoires in blood. Larger estimated clonotype richness was generally found for naive subsets than for memory subsets. Even with the large sequencing depth, rarefaction of the sorted-subset datasets indicated that sequencing was incomplete. Sharing across several donors was observed for around 5% of naive CD4, about 4% of naive CD8, 2% to 2.5% of memory CD4, and about 0.4% of memory CD8 clonotypes. Because the study included a small number of donors, the genetic and exposure-history diversity represented was limited.

Healthy HIV-negative adults with no recently reported acute infections or vaccinations were included as donors. Every donor was a Caucasian adult living in Nashville, Tennessee, USA. CD4+ T cells were enriched by magnetic negative selection; naive cells were then positively selected on CD45RA, and the negative fraction formed the memory subset. Blood was obtained by leukapheresis, after which PBMCs were separated by Ficoll-Histopaque density gradient centrifugation and cryopreserved in liquid nitrogen vapor phase. Analytical flow cytometry was used to check the purity and quantity of each magnetically sorted T cell population. From each sorted fraction, genomic DNA was isolated and quantified by UV absorbance on a Nanodrop 2000c. In the germline V gene, CDR1 corresponds to SGHRS and CDR2 to YFSETQ. V drops 0 bases and J drops 2 bases, leaving 9 bases in between. Taken from cysteine to phenylalanine, the CDR3 has 15 residues. Kept here is only the CDR3 DNA, which spans 45 bases and is read in frame from base 1.

Using the deep immunoSEQ assay, multiplex PCR amplified TCR CDR3 regions from genomic DNA. For each cell subset, the extracted genomic DNA was distributed evenly across all wells of several immunoSEQ 96-well plates, and each plate served as one replicate. Each replicate PCR for sorted subsets received roughly 0.2 ug genomic DNA, equal to tens of thousands of T cell genomes. The purified libraries were quantified using a Qubit 3.0 fluorometer, sized with a Bioanalyzer 2100, and then quantified again using the KAPA Library Quantification kit. Every immunoSEQ 96-well plate was sequenced on a separate single-read 150-cycle Illumina NextSeq 550 flow cell. From the authors' description of their analysis: The immunoSEQ output contained only junctional sequences without quality scores, so filtering could not match that applied to full-length reads. Sequences were annotated with PyIR, a Python wrapper for IgBLAST v1.9, using IMGT germline references to assign V/J genes and CDR3. Reads were removed for weak V/J assignments (E-value above 1e-6), missing CDR3, stop codons, out-of-frame junctions, or ambiguous translated residues. A V3J clonotype was defined by an identical inferred V gene, J gene, and CDR3 amino acid sequence. Percentage overlap between repertoires was calculated by dividing the number of shared unique clonotypes by the size of the smaller repertoire. Three approaches were used to assess repertoire richness: RTK rarefaction, the Chao1 estimator, and Recon v2.1 estimates of unobserved clonotypes. Generation probabilities were computed with OLGA for all TCRbeta clonotypes obtained by the gDNA method from several donors. This immuneACCESS table, as held by TCRdb, lists in-frame sequences with V and J called but not all clones. Of the missing ones, under half trace to an unresolved V gene in checked studies; the others have no known cause. D and trimming come from the DNA, and the V and J calls and clone size come from that table. This sample comprises roughly 1,500,000 clones, 98% of them detected only once. The top ten clonotypes cover approximately 0.38% of the sample.

A remark on this clone: Its specific antigen is unknown. Base-call qualities are not available, and no considerably larger clone is one nucleotide away.

The sequence links TRBV5-1 to TRBJ2-1, with a weak D call of TRBD1 (5 bases match). Input material: naive CD4+ T cells sorted from blood. Taken with the paper, the label for cell subset or site translates to: CD45RA+ positively selected. The sequence came from a man younger than 45 in good health. The DNA reads as follows: TGCGCCAGCAGCTTGGTGACAGAGGCCTACAATGAGCAGTTCTTC. This gives the protein CASSLVTEAYNEQFF.